Listed below are T cell receptor beta chains from one sample, sequenced in a study of blood T cell repertoires in COVID-19. The data were produced by immunoSEQ multiplex PCR, yet TCRdb's version contains in-frame clones alone and is incomplete. This repertoire shows fewer than 300,000 clones, around nine tenths found once; its top ten account for 1.1%. Sample: PBMCs or T cells enriched from blood (not recorded which). Receptors were obtained from a woman in her twenties or thirties who had recovered from COVID-19. CDR3s include the opening cysteine and the closing phenylalanine or tryptophan. Each record gives: clone size, V gene, D gene, CDR3 length, J gene, CDR3 protein, CDR3 DNA. D genes are given only for firm matches. Not all rows give a size; the values are once, few, many and, for expanded clones, a class.

size: -
V: TRBV7-3
D: TRBD1
length: 15
J: TRBJ2-7
CDR3: CASSLGGTGVNEQYF
DNA: TGTGCCAGCAGCTTAGGTGGGACAGGGGTTAACGAGCAGTACTTC

size: -
V: TRBV5-1
D: TRBD1
length: 15
J: TRBJ1-2
CDR3: CASSLARRTGYGYTF
DNA: TGCGCCAGCAGCTTGGCCAGGAGGACAGGCTATGGCTACACCTTC

size: -
V: TRBV10-3
D: -
length: 11
J: TRBJ2-3
CDR3: CANPVSDTQYF
DNA: TGTGCCAATCCGGTTTCAGATACGCAGTATTTT

size: -
V: TRBV18
D: TRBD1
length: 14
J: TRBJ1-2
CDR3: CASSGQGSNYGYTF
DNA: TGTGCCAGCTCGGGACAGGGGTCCAACTATGGCTACACCTTC

size: -
V: TRBV30
D: TRBD1
length: 15
J: TRBJ1-6
CDR3: CAWSSTGTVNSPLHF
DNA: TGTGCCTGGAGTTCAACCGGGACAGTTAATTCACCCCTCCACTTT

size: -
V: TRBV7-3
D: -
length: 14
J: TRBJ1-2
CDR3: CASSPDSLGHGYTF
DNA: TGTGCCAGCAGCCCAGATAGTTTGGGGCATGGCTACACCTTC

size: -
V: TRBV6-2/TRBV6-3
D: -
length: 14
J: TRBJ1-5
CDR3: CASSQTGFFQPQHF
DNA: TGTGCCAGCAGTCAAACAGGGTTTTTTCAGCCCCAGCATTTT

size: -
V: TRBV28
D: TRBD2
length: 14
J: TRBJ2-3
CDR3: CASKTSGNTDTQYF
DNA: TGTGCCAGTAAAACTAGCGGAAACACAGATACGCAGTATTTT

size: -
V: TRBV11-1
D: TRBD2
length: 14
J: TRBJ2-1
CDR3: CASSLSGRFNEQFF
DNA: TGTGCCAGCAGCTTAAGCGGGAGGTTTAATGAGCAGTTCTTC

size: -
V: TRBV28
D: -
length: 13
J: TRBJ2-7
CDR3: CASSGAEFHEQYF
DNA: TGTGCCAGCTCAGGGGCCGAATTTCACGAGCAGTACTTC

size: -
V: TRBV19
D: TRBD1
length: 15
J: TRBJ2-2
CDR3: CASRVGTGYTGELFF
DNA: TGTGCCAGTAGGGTTGGGACAGGGTACACCGGGGAGCTGTTTTTT

size: -
V: TRBV11-2
D: TRBD1
length: 15
J: TRBJ2-7
CDR3: CASSSRTGGAYEQYF
DNA: TGTGCCAGCAGCTCCAGGACAGGGGGAGCCTACGAGCAGTACTTC

size: once
V: TRBV7-9
D: TRBD1
length: 14
J: TRBJ1-1
CDR3: CASSLRQGETEAFF
DNA: TGTGCCAGCAGCTTACGACAGGGAGAAACTGAAGCTTTCTTT

size: -
V: TRBV25-1
D: TRBD1
length: 16
J: TRBJ2-3
CDR3: CASREKQGPRTDTQYF
DNA: TGTGCCAGCAGGGAGAAACAGGGGCCCCGCACAGATACGCAGTATTTT

size: -
V: TRBV5-1
D: TRBD2
length: 14
J: TRBJ2-5
CDR3: CASRPTSGQETQYF
DNA: TGCGCCAGCAGGCCTACTAGCGGACAAGAGACCCAGTACTTC

size: -
V: TRBV7-3
D: -
length: 16
J: TRBJ2-3
CDR3: CASSLTAGKPIDTQYF
DNA: TGTGCCAGCAGCTTAACGGCGGGGAAACCTATAGATACGCAGTATTTT

size: -
V: TRBV30
D: TRBD1
length: 18
J: TRBJ2-6
CDR3: CAWRAGTGRFSGANVLTF
DNA: TGTGCCTGGAGAGCCGGGACAGGAAGGTTTTCTGGGGCCAACGTCCTGACTTTC

size: few
V: TRBV7-9
D: TRBD2
length: 16
J: TRBJ2-7
CDR3: CASSSGGLAGAGEQYF
DNA: TGTGCCAGCAGCTCCGGGGGACTAGCGGGAGCGGGCGAGCAGTACTTC

size: -
V: TRBV29-1
D: TRBD1
length: 14
J: TRBJ1-2
CDR3: CSVEAHRDSYGYTF
DNA: TGCAGCGTTGAAGCGCACCGGGACAGTTATGGCTACACCTTC

size: once
V: TRBV4-3
D: TRBD2
length: 16
J: TRBJ2-1
CDR3: CASSQVRGSSYNEQFF
DNA: TGCGCCAGCAGCCAAGTACGCGGGAGCTCCTACAATGAGCAGTTCTTC

size: -
V: TRBV19
D: -
length: 13
J: TRBJ1-1
CDR3: CASSIGVNTEAFF
DNA: TGTGCCAGTAGTATCGGGGTTAACACTGAAGCTTTCTTT

size: -
V: TRBV5-1
D: -
length: 15
J: TRBJ2-1
CDR3: CASSKADPPYNEQFF
DNA: TGCGCCAGCAGCAAAGCGGATCCCCCCTACAATGAGCAGTTCTTC

size: once
V: TRBV24-1
D: TRBD1
length: 19
J: TRBJ2-1
CDR3: CATSDLSNLGTGGYNEQFF
DNA: TGTGCCACCAGTGATCTCTCGAACCTAGGGACAGGGGGCTACAATGAGCAGTTCTTC